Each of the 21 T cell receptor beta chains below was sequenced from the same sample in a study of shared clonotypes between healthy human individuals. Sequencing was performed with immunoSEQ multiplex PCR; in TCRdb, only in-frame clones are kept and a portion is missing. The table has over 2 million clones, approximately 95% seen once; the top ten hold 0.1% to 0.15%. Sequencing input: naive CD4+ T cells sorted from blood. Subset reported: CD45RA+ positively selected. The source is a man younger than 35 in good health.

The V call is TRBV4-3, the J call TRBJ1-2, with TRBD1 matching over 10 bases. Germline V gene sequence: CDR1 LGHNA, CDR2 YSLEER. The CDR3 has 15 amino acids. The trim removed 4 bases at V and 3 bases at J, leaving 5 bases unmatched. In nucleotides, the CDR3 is TGCGCCAGCAGCCCCCAGGGGACAGGGGACTATGGCTACACCTTC. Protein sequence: CASSPQGTGDYGYTF.

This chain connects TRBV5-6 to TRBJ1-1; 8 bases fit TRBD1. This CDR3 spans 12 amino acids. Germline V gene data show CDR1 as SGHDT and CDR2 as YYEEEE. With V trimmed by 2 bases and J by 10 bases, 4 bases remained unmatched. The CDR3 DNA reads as TGTGCCAGCAGCTTCACTACAGGGGGAGCTTTCTTT. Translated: CASSFTTGGAFF. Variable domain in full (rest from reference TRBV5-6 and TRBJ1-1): DAGVTQSPTHLIKTRGQQVTLRCSPKSGHDTVSWYQQALGQGPQFIFQYYEEEERQRGNFPDRFSGHQFPNYSSELNVNALLLGDSALYLCASSFTTGGAFFGQGTRLTVV.

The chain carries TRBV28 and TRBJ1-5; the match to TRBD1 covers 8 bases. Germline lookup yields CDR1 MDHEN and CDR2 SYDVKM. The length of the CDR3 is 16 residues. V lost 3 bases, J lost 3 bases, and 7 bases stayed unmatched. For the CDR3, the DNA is TGTGCCAGCAGTTTTGCCGACAGGGGTTTCAATCAGCCCCAGCATTTT. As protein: CASSFADRGFNQPQHF.

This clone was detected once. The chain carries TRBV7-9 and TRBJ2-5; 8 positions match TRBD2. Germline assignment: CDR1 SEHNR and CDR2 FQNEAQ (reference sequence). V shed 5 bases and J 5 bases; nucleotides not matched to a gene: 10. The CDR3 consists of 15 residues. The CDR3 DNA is TGTGCCAGCAGCAAACCGGGACTAGGATGGGAGACCCAGTACTTC. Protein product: CASSKPGLGWETQYF.

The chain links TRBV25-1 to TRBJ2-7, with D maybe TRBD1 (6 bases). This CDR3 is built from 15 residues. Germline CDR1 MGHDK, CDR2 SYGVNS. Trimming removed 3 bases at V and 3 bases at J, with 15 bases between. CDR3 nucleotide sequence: TGTGCCAGCAGTGATCCTCAGGGGAAGAGCTACGAGCAGTACTTC. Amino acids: CASSDPQGKSYEQYF.

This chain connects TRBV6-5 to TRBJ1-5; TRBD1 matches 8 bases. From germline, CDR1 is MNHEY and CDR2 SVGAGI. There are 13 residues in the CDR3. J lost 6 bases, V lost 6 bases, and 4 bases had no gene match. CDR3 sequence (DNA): TGTGCCAGCAGCGGGACAGGAATTCAGCCCCAGCATTTT. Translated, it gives CASSGTGIQPQHF.

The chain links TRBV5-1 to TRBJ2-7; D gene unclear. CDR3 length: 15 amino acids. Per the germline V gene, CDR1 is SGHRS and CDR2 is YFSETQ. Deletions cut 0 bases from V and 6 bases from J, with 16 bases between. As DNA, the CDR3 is TGCGCCAGCAGCTTGGCCCCGCTAGGACCTACCGAGCAGTACTTC. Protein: CASSLAPLGPTEQYF. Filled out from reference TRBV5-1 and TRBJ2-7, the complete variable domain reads KAGVTQTPRYLIKTRGQQVTLSCSPISGHRSVSWYQQTPGQGLQFLFEYFSETQRNKGNFPGRFSGRQFSNSRSEMNVSTLELGDSALYLCASSLAPLGPTEQYFGPGTRLTVT.

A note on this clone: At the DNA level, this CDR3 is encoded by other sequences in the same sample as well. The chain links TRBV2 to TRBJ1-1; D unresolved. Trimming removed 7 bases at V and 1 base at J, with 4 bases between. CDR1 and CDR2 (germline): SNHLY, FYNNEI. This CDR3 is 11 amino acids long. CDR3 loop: CASTGNTEAFF. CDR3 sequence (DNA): TGTGCCAGCACCGGGAACACTGAAGCTTTCTTT.

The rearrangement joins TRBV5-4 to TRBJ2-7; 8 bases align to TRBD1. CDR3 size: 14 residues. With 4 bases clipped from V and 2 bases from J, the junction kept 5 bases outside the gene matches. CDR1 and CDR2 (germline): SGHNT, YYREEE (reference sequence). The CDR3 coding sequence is TGTGCCAGCAGCCAGGACAGGGTCGCCTACGAGCAGTACTTC. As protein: CASSQDRVAYEQYF.

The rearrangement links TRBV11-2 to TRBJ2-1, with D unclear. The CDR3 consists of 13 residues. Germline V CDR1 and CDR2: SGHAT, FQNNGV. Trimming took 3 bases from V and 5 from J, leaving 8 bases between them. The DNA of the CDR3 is TGTGCCAGCAGCTTCTCACCTAACAATGAGCAGTTCTTC. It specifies CASSFSPNNEQFF. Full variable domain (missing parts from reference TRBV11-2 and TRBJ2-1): EAGVAQSPRYKIIEKRQSVAFWCNPISGHATLYWYQQILGQGPKLLIQFQNNGVVDDSQLPKDRFSAERLKGVDSTLKIQPAKLEDSAVYLCASSFSPNNEQFFGPGTRLTVL.

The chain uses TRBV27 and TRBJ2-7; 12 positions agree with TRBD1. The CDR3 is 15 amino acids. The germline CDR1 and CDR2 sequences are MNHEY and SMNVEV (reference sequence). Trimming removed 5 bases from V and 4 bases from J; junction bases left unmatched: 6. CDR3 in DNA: TGTGCCAGCAGTCTACGGGACAGGGGGCTGTACGAGCAGTACTTC. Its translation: CASSLRDRGLYEQYF.

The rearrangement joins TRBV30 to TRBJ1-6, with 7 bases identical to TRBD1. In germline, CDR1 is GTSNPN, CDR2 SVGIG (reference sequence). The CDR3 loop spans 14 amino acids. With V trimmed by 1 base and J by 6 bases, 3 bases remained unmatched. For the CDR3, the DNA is TGTGCCTGGAGTGGGACAGGAATTAATTCACCCCTCCACTTT. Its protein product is CAWSGTGINSPLHF.

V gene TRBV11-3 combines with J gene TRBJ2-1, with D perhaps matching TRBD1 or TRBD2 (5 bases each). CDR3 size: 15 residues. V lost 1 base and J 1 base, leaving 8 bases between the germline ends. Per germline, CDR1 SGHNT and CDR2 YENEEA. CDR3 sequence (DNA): TGTGCCAGCAGCTTAGCCGGGGCTTCCTACAATGAGCAGTTCTTC. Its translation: CASSLAGASYNEQFF.

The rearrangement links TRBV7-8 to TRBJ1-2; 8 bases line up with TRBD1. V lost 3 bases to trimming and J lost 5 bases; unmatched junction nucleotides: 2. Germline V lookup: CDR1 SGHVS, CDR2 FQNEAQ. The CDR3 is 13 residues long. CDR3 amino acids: CASSFGQGYGYTF. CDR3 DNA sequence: TGTGCCAGCAGCTTTGGACAGGGTTATGGCTACACCTTC.

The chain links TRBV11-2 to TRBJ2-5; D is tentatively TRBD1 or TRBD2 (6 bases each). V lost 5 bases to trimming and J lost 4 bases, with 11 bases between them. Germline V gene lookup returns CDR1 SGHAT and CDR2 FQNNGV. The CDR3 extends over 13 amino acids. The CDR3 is CASSLPGAETQYF. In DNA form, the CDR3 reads TGTGCCAGCAGCCTTCCGGGGGCAGAGACCCAGTACTTC.

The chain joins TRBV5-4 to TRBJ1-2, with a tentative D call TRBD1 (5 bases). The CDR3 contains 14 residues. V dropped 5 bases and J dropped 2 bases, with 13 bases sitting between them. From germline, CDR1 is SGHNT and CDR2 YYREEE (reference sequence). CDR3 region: CASRSGGVNYGYTF. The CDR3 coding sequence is TGTGCCAGCAGATCAGGAGGGGTCAACTATGGCTACACCTTC.

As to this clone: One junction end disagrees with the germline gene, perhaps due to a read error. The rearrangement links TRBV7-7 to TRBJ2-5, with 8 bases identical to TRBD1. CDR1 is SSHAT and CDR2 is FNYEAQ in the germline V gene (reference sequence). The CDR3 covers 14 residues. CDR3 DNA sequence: TGTGCTAGCAGCCAGACAGGGGTCGTGGAGACCCAGTACTTC. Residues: CASSQTGVVETQYF. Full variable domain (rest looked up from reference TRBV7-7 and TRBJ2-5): GAGVSQSPRYKVTKRGQDVTLRCDPISSHATLYWYQQALGQGPEFLTYFNYEAQPDKSGLPSDRFSAERPEGSISTLTIQRTEQRDSAMYRCASSQTGVVETQYFGPGTRLLVL.

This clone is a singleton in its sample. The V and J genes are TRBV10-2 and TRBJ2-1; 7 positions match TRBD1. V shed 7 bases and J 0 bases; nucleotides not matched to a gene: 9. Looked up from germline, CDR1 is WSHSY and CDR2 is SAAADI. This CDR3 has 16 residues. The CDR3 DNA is TGCGCCAGCACCACGGGACAGCTGAGCTCCTACAATGAGCAGTTCTTC. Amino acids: CASTTGQLSSYNEQFF.

For the CDR3, the DNA is TGCGCCAGCAGCCAAGATGGCGGGACGGGAAAAAACATTCAGTACTTC. It specifies CASSQDGGTGKNIQYF. The rearrangement uses TRBV4-3 and TRBJ2-4, with a possible D match to TRBD2 (6 bases). This CDR3 contains 16 residues. V lost 0 bases, J lost 4 bases, and 13 bases lay in between. Germline CDR1 is LGHNA and CDR2 is YSLEER.

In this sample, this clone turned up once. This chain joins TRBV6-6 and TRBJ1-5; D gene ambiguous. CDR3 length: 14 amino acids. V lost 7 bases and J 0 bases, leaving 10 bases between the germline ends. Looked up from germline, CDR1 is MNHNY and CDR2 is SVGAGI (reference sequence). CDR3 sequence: CASTQLNSNQPQHF. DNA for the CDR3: TGTGCCAGCACCCAGCTGAATAGCAATCAGCCCCAGCATTTT.

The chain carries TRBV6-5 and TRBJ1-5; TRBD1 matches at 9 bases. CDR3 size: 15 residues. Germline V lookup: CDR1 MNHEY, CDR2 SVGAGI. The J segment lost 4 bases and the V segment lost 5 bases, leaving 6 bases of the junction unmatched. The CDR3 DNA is TGTGCCAGCAGTCAACCGGGACAGGGTAATCAGCCCCAGCATTTT. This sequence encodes CASSQPGQGNQPQHF.